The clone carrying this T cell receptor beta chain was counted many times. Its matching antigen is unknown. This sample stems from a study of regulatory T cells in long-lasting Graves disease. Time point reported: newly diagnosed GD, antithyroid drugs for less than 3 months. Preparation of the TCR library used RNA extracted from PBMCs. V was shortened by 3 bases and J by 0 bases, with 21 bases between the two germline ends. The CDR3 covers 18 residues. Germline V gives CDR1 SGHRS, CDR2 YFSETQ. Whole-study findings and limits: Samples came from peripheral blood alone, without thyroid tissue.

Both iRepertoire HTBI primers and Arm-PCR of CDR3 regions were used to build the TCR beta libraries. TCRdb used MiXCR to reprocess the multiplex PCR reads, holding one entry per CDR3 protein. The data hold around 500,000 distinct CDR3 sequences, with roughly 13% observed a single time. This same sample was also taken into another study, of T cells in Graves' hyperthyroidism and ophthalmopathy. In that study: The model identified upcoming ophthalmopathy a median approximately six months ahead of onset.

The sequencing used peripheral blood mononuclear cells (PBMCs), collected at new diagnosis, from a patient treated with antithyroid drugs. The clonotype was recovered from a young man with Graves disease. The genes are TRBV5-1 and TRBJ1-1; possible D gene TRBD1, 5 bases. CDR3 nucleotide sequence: TGCGCCAGCAGCTCAGTAGGATCAGGGAGAACTCTGAACACTGAAGCTTTCTTT. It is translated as CASSSVGSGRTLNTEAFF.